This passage covers 7 T cell receptor beta chains from one sample sequenced in a study of blood T cell repertoires in COVID-19. The repertoire was sequenced with immunoSEQ multiplex PCR; TCRdb's copy has only in-frame clones and lacks some. The top ten hold roughly 8.5% of the sample, which has some 270,000 clones, 86% seen once. The sequenced sample consisted of peripheral blood. The origin of the receptors is a man in his forties with active or convalescent COVID-19.

This clone has only a few counts. The genes are TRBV6-6 and TRBJ1-1, with TRBD1 matching over 7 bases. The CDR3 loop spans 14 amino acids. The V gene end was trimmed by 7 bases and the J gene end by 6 bases; junction bases not matched to a gene: 11. Germline CDR1 reads MNHNY; CDR2 reads SVGAGI (reference sequence). The CDR3: CASTQGTANSEAFF. The CDR3, as DNA: TGTGCCAGCACCCAAGGGACAGCTAATTCTGAAGCTTTCTTT.

This chain joins TRBV9 and TRBJ1-2; D possibly corresponds to TRBD1 (6 bases). Trimming stripped 4 bases from V and 1 base from J, with 11 bases between. The length of the CDR3 is 14 residues. CDR1 and CDR2 (germline): SGDLS, YYNGEE. The CDR3 sequence is CASSTTGRNYGYTF. In DNA, the CDR3 is TGTGCCAGCAGCACAACAGGGCGTAACTATGGCTACACCTTC.

A remark on this clone: Other DNA sequences in this sample translate to the same CDR3. V and J are TRBV5-1 and TRBJ2-5; 10 positions agree with TRBD1. CDR1 is SGHRS, CDR2 YFSETQ, per germline. The CDR3 consists of 15 residues. J gave up 5 bases and V 0 bases, and 4 bases lay outside the gene matches. The CDR3 loop is CASSLGQGARETQYF. The CDR3 DNA reads as TGCGCCAGCAGCTTGGGACAGGGGGCGCGGGAGACCCAGTACTTC.

J is TRBJ2-1 and V is TRBV19; 10 nucleotides align to TRBD2. The CDR3 length is 15 residues. CDR1 and CDR2 (germline): LNHDA, SQIVND (reference sequence). Losses at the gene ends were 4 bases for V and 4 bases for J; bases not matched to a gene: 4. Written as DNA, the CDR3 is TGTGCCAGTAGTAGATCTAGCGGGGGATACAATGAGCAGTTCTTC. This sequence encodes CASSRSSGGYNEQFF. Variable domain in full (rest from reference TRBV19 and TRBJ2-1): DGGITQSPKYLFRKEGQNVTLSCEQNLNHDAMYWYRQDPGQGLRLIYYSQIVNDFQKGDIAEGYSVSREKKESFPLTVTSAQKNPTAFYLCASSRSSGGYNEQFFGPGTRLTVL.

The rearrangement uses TRBV6-2 or TRBV6-3 and TRBJ2-4, with 7 bases that match TRBD1. The CDR3 runs 13 residues. V shed 2 bases and J 11 bases; nucleotides not matched to a gene: 6. Germline CDR1 MNHEY, CDR2 SVGEGT. For the CDR3, the DNA is TGTGCCAGCAGTTACGTCACAGGGGCCGTTCAGTACTTC. Amino acids: CASSYVTGAVQYF.

The rearrangement uses TRBV19 and TRBJ1-5; a weak D match, TRBD1 (6 bases). Germline V gene sequence: CDR1 LNHDA, CDR2 SQIVND (reference sequence). The CDR3 length is 16 residues. V lost 5 bases and J 3 bases, leaving 17 bases between the germline ends. CDR3 amino acids: CASSSSKRGNNQPQHF. The CDR3, as DNA: TGTGCCAGTAGTTCCTCTAAGAGGGGGAACAATCAGCCCCAGCATTTT.

This chain links TRBV6-5 with TRBJ2-5, with D unresolved. The germline V gene has CDR1 MNHEY and CDR2 SVGAGI. The CDR3 sequence is 14 residues long. V was shortened by 2 bases and J by 1 base, with 8 bases between the two germline ends. CDR3 sequence (DNA): TGTGCCAGCAGTTACGGTGGGCCCCAAGAGACCCAGTACTTC. Its protein is CASSYGGPQETQYF.